This TCR beta chain was documented in a study of cytomegalovirus exposure and HLA in healthy donors (dated by TCRdb to 2017 to 2019). For the study in its entirety: An earlier analysis of approximately 640 of the donors reported more than 250 Gb of sequence data and roughly 110 million unique TCR beta sequences from 150 million to 200 million T cells. All discovery cohort repertoires had been generated using a single sequencing platform. Among roughly 370 genotyped donors of the cohort, an average of approximately 240,000 unique TCR beta nucleotide sequences were sequenced per donor, 15% to 20% of them non-productive. A later analysis re-analyzed previously published TCR beta repertoires from 650 to 800 donors and added high-resolution HLA genotyping to study TCR occurrence patterns. Typing coverage varied by locus: about 629-640 donors for A, B, C, DRB1 and DQB1; approximately 500 for DQA1; around 570 for DPA1; approximately 450 for DPB1. Of the roughly 400 genotyped donors, 65% to 90% were placed in the genetic ancestry cluster associated with self-reported Caucasian donors. Class I and class II HLA loci were covered by the typing at four-digit resolution. The study was designed to test whether signatures of past pathogen exposure could be identified by cataloging public T cell receptors. To decide whether each TCR beta V gene segment behaved as functional or pseudogenic, an earlier analysis of nearly 600 of the donors relied on high-throughput TCR beta sequencing. In a later genetic analysis, genome-wide SNP genotypes for about 55% of the roughly 670 donors were used, and that subset was treated as a discovery cohort. Four or five DR-DQ haplotypes were handled as single units for association and clustering because linkage in the cohort was strong. An early release covering 550 to 700 HLA-typed donors comprised about 300 gigabases of sequencing data and around 80 million unique TCR sequences. Rather than drawing on any new phenotypic data, the later analysis identified candidate immune exposures from TCR beta sequences and the way those sequences occurred across donors. Along with the roughly 610-subject first cohort, a separate validation cohort of approximately 110 different subjects was used. The study combined high-throughput TCR immunosequencing, statistical association of individual TCRs with disease status, and machine learning to predict cytomegalovirus infection status. Donor age, sex, ethnicity and CMV serostatus were collected together with the repertoire data. The study profiled the T cell repertoires of fewer than 850 subjects by immunosequencing and related them to cytomegalovirus serostatus. What the research found in general, with its limitations: Some IMGT-functional V segments, including TRBV6-2 and TRBV6-3, could not be distinguished by the 87-base-pair reads and were therefore excluded. A later analysis found that HLA-associated TCR beta chains were more clonally expanded and had lower generation probabilities than equally common non-associated chains. In a later analysis, over 15,000 TCR beta sequences were associated with specific HLA alleles at a false discovery rate of 0.05. The study gave a list of roughly 150 TCR beta chains associated with cytomegalovirus. A few of the identified cytomegalovirus-associated TCR beta chains were confirmed in vitro to be specific for cytomegalovirus antigens. In a later analysis, most CMV-associated TCR beta chains were found to appear HLA-restricted, with HLA associations seemingly driven largely by CMV exposure. According to a later analysis, parvovirus B19, influenza, CMV and Epstein-Barr virus appeared linked to several top co-occurrence clusters. The cohort was sequenced for TCR beta chains only, and without alpha or paired-chain data the features that could be detected were limited. For the cohort, immune exposure information was limited to CMV serostatus. The classifier was reported to diagnose cytomegalovirus status with high specificity and sensitivity in both the original cohort and the validation cohort. The authors suggested that the approach could potentially be extended to other disease states and immunological phenotypes. Linkage disequilibrium might explain the correlated functional status among segregating V segments, but an unknown experimental factor could not be ruled out. Because HLA typing was unavailable for some donors at each locus, only the typed subset was used in association tests. Across donors, most TCR sequences were observed very rarely, whereas some public TCRs were present in many individuals. When HLA alleles, especially DR and DQ, strongly co-occurred, TCR associations were difficult to assign to individual alleles. A cluster of highly shared sequence variants was judged likely to represent a technical artifact of the sequencing pipeline. The presence/absence analyses assumed that sequencing depth was roughly uniform across donors, and that assumption may not be true. A further reported finding was that TCR beta sequences accurately predicted the HLA-A and HLA-B alleles for most subjects in the first cohort. Because counts were too low, some 17 rarely observed V segments, including chromosome 9 orphons, were excluded from the earlier analysis of fewer than 650 of the donors. In a later analysis, the rate of TCR association differed among HLA loci, with DRB1 alleles having the most associated TCRs and HLA-C alleles having the fewest. In a later genetic analysis, a missense DCLRE1C variant was associated with V-gene and J-gene trimming of TCR beta chains, and the association was replicated in an independent cohort. A later genetic analysis reported fewer N-insertions in productive TCRs among donors in an Asian-associated ancestry cluster than the roughly 690-donor mean. An earlier analysis of around 600 of the donors showed that most TCR beta V segments appeared in productive rearrangements either about 90% or about 30% of the time, which broadly matched IMGT annotations.

A distance of 13 bases separates the germline ends of V and J, which lose 1 base and 4 bases respectively. The CDR3 holds 15 amino acids from the cysteine to the phenylalanine. The only DNA kept is the CDR3, 45 bases in frame from the first base. CDR1 and CDR2, per the germline V gene, are SNHLY and FYNNEI. The cohort was made up of roughly 670 healthy bone marrow donors. Cohort members were all nominally healthy when sampled, although unrecorded immune exposures were likely present. The donor was CMV seropositive and belonged to the group of more than 250 seropositive cohort members. A peripheral blood sample was collected from each donor, and TCR beta sequencing was performed on peripheral blood mononuclear cells. Genomic DNA was extracted from the blood cell samples with the Qiagen DNeasy Blood Extraction Kit. This clone was recorded a few times. The antigen it binds to is not known. Qualities for individual bases were not recorded, and no much larger clone is one base off.

The library came from the immunoSEQ multiplex PCR assay. For the multiplex PCR, a mixture combining 60 forward primers for TCR Vbeta segments and 13 reverse primers for TCR Jbeta segments was used. A multiplex PCR assay on genomic DNA amplified the CDR3 region of rearranged TCR beta genes. The amplified TCR beta libraries were sequenced on the Illumina HiSeq System as 87-base-pair reads. Per the source publication's procedure: In a later analysis, some 80 million unique TCR beta chains were counted across the 650 to 700 repertoires, and approximately 11 million of these chains were shared by at least two donors. A nearest-neighbor algorithm error-corrected the raw reads and collapsed the reads into unique sequences, merging closely related sequences to remove PCR and sequencing errors. To assign V, D and J gene segments, CDR3 sequences were aligned to IMGT reference sequences. Each retained sequence needed at least a six-nucleotide match to both a V gene segment and a J gene segment. A rearrangement counted as productive if the CDR3 had no stop codons and remained in frame with V and J, and every other rearrangement counted as non-productive. Following IMGT convention, CDR3 was defined as the stretch from the second conserved V-encoded cysteine up to the conserved J-encoded phenylalanine. In an earlier analysis of around 570 of the donors, sequences lacking an unambiguous match to a single V gene segment were excluded. In an earlier analysis of several hundred of the donors, V segments were called functional above 56.7% productive rearrangements and were called segregating when the between-donor standard deviation exceeded 5%. To diagnose cytomegalovirus status from the catalog of TCR beta chain sequences, a statistical classification framework was built. In a later analysis, TCR nucleotide sequences were compared against IMGT/GENE-DB human TR gene sequences so that V and J genes could be assigned. The TCRdist pipeline was used in a later analysis to assign CDR3 sequences and most-parsimonious VDJ recombination scenarios. In a later analysis, each TCR beta chain was defined by its CDR3 amino acid sequence together with its V-gene family, and reads without a unique V-gene family were excluded. To address suspected cross-contamination and a sequencing artifact, a later analysis removed approximately 590 highly shared, low-generation-probability nucleotide sequences. For each public chain, a later analysis derived a clonal expansion index from normalized ranks of inferred template counts within each repertoire. Generation probabilities in a later analysis came from a VDJ recombination model fitted to out-of-frame rearrangements, and those results were checked against IGoR. In a later analysis, hypergeometric tests were used to score TCR-TCR, TCR-HLA and TCR-CMV co-occurrence, with a repertoire-size bias correction applied to TCR pairs. To estimate false discovery rates, a later analysis permuted the HLA or CMV assignments 20 times. In a later analysis, co-occurring TCRs were grouped using DBSCAN, with TCRdist sequence similarity added in when clustering inside HLA-allele-positive subsets. Repertoires with fewer than 30,000 or more than 120,000 public chains were left out of co-occurrence clustering, as were about 5 repertoires with anomalous nucleotide sharing. TCRdb took over this immuneACCESS table, retaining in-frame rearrangements with V and J assigned. Such tables are incomplete; in checked studies, under half of the missing clones stem from an unresolved V gene, and the remainder is unexplained. The DNA was the basis for D and trimming; V, J and clone size are from that table. The sample contains over 100,000 clones, approximately 8.9% of them found a single time. Of the sample, roughly 7.2% falls within the top ten clones.

This sequence was found in a woman between 35 and 50 years old in good health and CMV-seropositive. The rearrangement combines TRBV2 with TRBJ1-2; the D gene is possibly TRBD1, with 5 bases matching. The sequencing sample was made of PBMCs. The DNA sequence follows: TGTGCCAGCAGTGAAGGATCCCTCAGGGCCTATGGCTACACCTTC. Translated, it gives CASSEGSLRAYGYTF. The full variable domain, with segments outside the CDR3 supplied by the reference TRBV2 and TRBJ1-2 proteins, appears as EPEVTQTPSHQVTQMGQEVILRCVPISNHLYFYWYRQILGQKVEFLVSFYNNEISEKSEIFDDQFSVERPDGSNFTLKIRSTKLEDSAMYFCASSEGSLRAYGYTFGSGTRLTVV.